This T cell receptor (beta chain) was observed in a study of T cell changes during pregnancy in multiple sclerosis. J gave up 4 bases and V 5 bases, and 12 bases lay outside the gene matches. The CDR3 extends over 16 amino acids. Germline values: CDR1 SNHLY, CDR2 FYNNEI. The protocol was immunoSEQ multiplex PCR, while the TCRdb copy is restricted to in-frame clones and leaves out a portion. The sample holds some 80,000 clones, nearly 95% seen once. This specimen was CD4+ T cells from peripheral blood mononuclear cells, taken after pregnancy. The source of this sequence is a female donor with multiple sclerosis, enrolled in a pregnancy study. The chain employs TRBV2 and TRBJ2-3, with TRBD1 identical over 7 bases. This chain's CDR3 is CASSHSGTVDPDTQYF. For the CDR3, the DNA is TGTGCCAGCAGTCACAGTGGGACAGTAGACCCAGATACGCAGTATTTT.